The text below deals with one TCR beta chain. As yet, its antigen is unknown. The sample is drawn from a study of T cell responses to AZD1222 COVID-19 vaccine. Study conclusions and caveats: Mapped onto spike, vaccine-associated CD4 TCRs spanned it and were dominant at 160-218 and 743-854.

This CDR3 is 15 amino acids long. Germline lookup yields CDR1 LGHDT and CDR2 YNNKEL (reference sequence). V was cut by 5 bases and J by 2 bases, with 15 bases left in between. This table comes from immunoSEQ multiplex PCR, and its TCRdb copy is limited to in-frame clones, with some not included. The table has under 150,000 clones, over 85% seen once; the top ten hold around 5.9%. The source is an adult in good health. The sequencing here drew on peripheral blood, taken on day 0 of AZD1222 vaccination. This chain joins TRBV3-1 (or the pseudogene TRBV3-2) and TRBJ1-2; the D gene is possibly TRBD1 (6 bases). As DNA, the CDR3 is TGTGCCAGCAGCAGGGACATAAGCAAAAACTATGGCTACACCTTC. Encoded protein: CASSRDISKNYGYTF.